This note documents a single TCR beta chain sequence. Its antigen is currently unknown. V lost 4 bases to trimming and J lost 12 bases, with 10 bases between them. The CDR3 runs 11 residues. Germline lookup yields CDR1 ENHRY and CDR2 SYGVKD. The entry originates in a study of CD8+CD57+ T cells in acquired aplastic anemia. Overall study: The study obtained an average of roughly 3 ug of DNA from sorted CD4+ and CD8+ cells. Study-wide results and caveats: About 27 shared CD8+ CDR3s appeared highly expressed within patients' immunodominant clones.

TCR beta VDJ combinations and CDR3 sequences were profiled from genomic DNA. TCRdb reprocessed the reads via MiXCR and lists one record per CDR3 protein. The sample carries 450,000 to 550,000 distinct CDR3 sequences, around 30% recorded once. Patients chosen for sequencing had shown CD8+CD57+ cell expansion by flow cytometry. V gene TRBV10-3 combines with J gene TRBJ1-5; D perhaps matches TRBD1 (6 bases). The TCR sequence derives from a human donor with aplastic anemia. Specimen: sorted CD4+, CD8+, or CD8+CD57+ T cells (not recorded which) from PBMCs. The CDR3, as DNA: TGTGCCATCAGTGCCCCAGGGGTCCAGCATTTT. Translated: CAISAPGVQHF.